This T cell receptor (beta chain) was identified in a study of cytomegalovirus exposure and HLA in healthy donors. The study's findings and limits: Later, TCR association rates were found to vary by HLA locus, highest for DRB1 and lowest for HLA-C. Reportedly, diagnosis of cytomegalovirus status by the classifier showed high specificity and sensitivity. There were under 200 TCR beta chains listed as cytomegalovirus-associated. Data from an earlier analysis indicated that most TCR beta V segments were productive either about 90% or about 30% of the time.

The CDR3 spans 14 residues. Germline V gives CDR1 MNHNS, CDR2 SASEGT. V was cut by 7 bases and J by 10 bases, with 22 bases left in between. PCR amplification relied on 60 Vbeta primers (plus 13 Jbeta primers). Clones were sequenced by immunoSEQ multiplex PCR, and TCRdb holds only the in-frame ones, with some missing. This table holds about 120,000 clones, around 75% found once. Details on this clone: What it binds is not known.

V gene TRBV6-1 combines with J gene TRBJ1-1; D is perhaps TRBD1 (6 bases). Sequencing was carried out using PBMCs. The sequence was collected from a young woman in good health and CMV-seronegative. CDR3 protein: CASTTGGAEAAAFF. The CDR3 coding sequence is TGTGCCAGCACCACGGGGGGCGCGGAAGCTGCAGCTTTCTTT.